This is a list of T cell receptor beta chains from one sample in a study of blood T cell repertoires in COVID-19. Assay: immunoSEQ multiplex PCR; the TCRdb copy retains only in-frame clones and omits some. The sample yields about 190,000 clones, more than 70% seen once. Sequencing was carried out using peripheral blood. These receptors came from a woman aged 80 or over with active or convalescent COVID-19. Both conserved end residues are part of each CDR3. Each record gives: CDR3 length, D gene, V gene, J gene, clone size, CDR3 protein, CDR3 DNA. The D gene is left open where the match is weak. The size of a clone is reported for some rows only, either as once, few or many, or as a class for expanded clones.

16	.	TRBV2	TRBJ2-3	.	CASMRSYSRSTDTQYF	TGTGCCAGCATGAGATCTTACTCTCGTAGCACAGATACGCAGTATTTT
15	.	TRBV5-6	TRBJ1-4	few	CASSLVGRRDEKLFF	TGTGCCAGCAGCTTGGTTGGGCGCCGTGATGAAAAACTGTTTTTT
15	TRBD1	TRBV9	TRBJ2-3	.	CASSPRQGSTDTQYF	TGTGCCAGCAGCCCGAGACAGGGTAGCACAGATACGCAGTATTTT
17	.	TRBV12-1	TRBJ1-2	few	CASSPGGTGGFYYGYTF	TGTGCCAGCAGCCCTGGGGGGACAGGGGGGTTCTACTATGGCTACACCTTC
16	TRBD2	TRBV4-1	TRBJ2-3	.	CASSPRLAGGTDTQYF	TGCGCCAGCAGCCCCCGACTAGCGGGGGGCACAGATACGCAGTATTTT
14	TRBD1	TRBV6-5	TRBJ1-5	.	CASSPTGGGQPQHF	TGTGCCAGCAGCCCCACAGGGGGCGGACAGCCCCAGCATTTT
12	.	TRBV28	TRBJ1-2	.	CASRGPLGGYTF	TGTGCCAGCAGGGGGCCCCTAGGTGGCTACACCTTC
16	.	TRBV12-5	TRBJ2-2	.	CASGISGGVNTGELFF	TGTGCTAGTGGCATTTCGGGCGGGGTGAACACCGGGGAGCTGTTTTTT
17	.	TRBV4-1	TRBJ1-4	once	CASSHLGAAGAGEKLFF	TGCGCCAGCAGCCATTTGGGGGCTGCAGGGGCCGGGGAAAAACTGTTTTTT
13	.	TRBV2	TRBJ1-3	.	CASNTVSGNTIYF	TGTGCCAGCAACACAGTGTCTGGAAACACCATATATTTT
14	TRBD1	TRBV7-9	TRBJ1-2	.	CASSLRQGSIGYTF	TGTGCCAGCAGCCTAAGACAGGGTTCGATCGGCTACACCTTC
16	TRBD2	TRBV9	TRBJ2-2	.	CASSVALRESGGELFF	TGTGCCAGCAGCGTAGCTTTGCGGGAGAGCGGCGGGGAGCTGTTTTTT
16	TRBD2	TRBV5-1	TRBJ2-7	.	CASSRTSGVLTYEQYF	TGCGCCAGCAGCCGCACTAGCGGCGTGCTGACCTACGAGCAGTACTTC
15	TRBD2	TRBV6-1	TRBJ2-1	.	CASSEGLAGGYEQFF	TGTGCCAGCAGTGAGGGTCTAGCGGGAGGCTATGAGCAGTTCTTC
13	.	TRBV9	TRBJ2-2	once	CASSVQGTGELFF	TGTGCCAGCAGCGTGCAGGGGACCGGGGAGCTGTTTTTT
14	.	TRBV24-1	TRBJ1-4	.	CATSDFREAEKLFF	TGTGCCACCAGTGATTTCAGGGAGGCGGAAAAACTGTTTTTT
15	.	TRBV28	TRBJ1-4	.	CASSFNSPTNEKLFF	TGTGCCAGCAGTTTTAACAGCCCAACTAATGAAAAACTGTTTTTT
14	.	TRBV5-1	TRBJ1-5	.	CASSLGGRDQPQHF	TGCGCCAGCAGCTTGGGAGGGAGGGATCAGCCCCAGCATTTT
15	TRBD2	TRBV5-1	TRBJ2-7	few	CASSPRTSGVYEQYF	TGCGCCAGCAGCCCTAGGACTAGCGGTGTCTACGAGCAGTACTTC
15	TRBD1	TRBV28	TRBJ1-2	.	CASSLPLQGTVGYTF	TGTGCCAGCAGTTTACCCCTCCAGGGGACAGTGGGCTACACCTTC
16	TRBD1	TRBV6-5	TRBJ1-1	.	CASSYPGQGRATEAFF	TGTGCCAGCAGTTACCCCGGACAGGGTAGGGCCACTGAAGCTTTCTTT
13	.	TRBV12-3/TRBV12-4	TRBJ2-1	.	CASGRRGQNEQFF	TGTGCCAGCGGACGCAGGGGTCAGAATGAGCAGTTCTTC
14	.	TRBV7-2	TRBJ1-2	few	CASSEQGISYGYTF	TGTGCCAGCAGCGAACAGGGTATAAGTTATGGCTACACCTTC
18	TRBD1	TRBV3-1/TRBV3-2	TRBJ1-4	.	CASSHSLSQGATNEKLFF	TGTGCCAGCAGCCATTCTTTAAGTCAGGGGGCGACTAATGAAAAACTGTTTTTT
12	.	TRBV5-6	TRBJ2-7	.	CASSSTFYEQYF	TGTGCCAGCAGCTCGACATTCTACGAGCAGTACTTC
15	TRBD1	TRBV19	TRBJ2-2	.	CASSMGQRNTGELFF	TGTGCCAGTAGTATGGGACAGAGGAACACCGGGGAGCTGTTTTTT
18	TRBD2	TRBV27	TRBJ2-5	.	CASSRVLVAGGAQETQYF	TGTGCCAGCAGCCGGGTCCTGGTAGCGGGAGGCGCACAAGAGACCCAGTACTTC
16	TRBD1	TRBV24-1	TRBJ2-5	.	CATSDNPAGGWETQYF	TGTGCCACCAGTGATAATCCGGCAGGGGGCTGGGAGACCCAGTACTTC
18	TRBD2	TRBV4-1	TRBJ2-5	.	CASSQGTQASGRGETQYF	TGCGCCAGCAGCCAAGGGACTCAGGCTAGCGGGAGAGGGGAGACCCAGTACTTC
13	.	TRBV6-5	TRBJ1-6	.	CASSQHVNSPLHF	TGTGCCAGCTCCCAACACGTTAATTCACCCCTCCACTTT
15	TRBD1	TRBV5-4	TRBJ1-2	.	CASSRGTGRSYGYTF	TGTGCCAGCAGCCGAGGGACAGGTCGGTCCTATGGCTACACCTTC
11	TRBD1	TRBV10-3	TRBJ1-1	.	CAISGTGGAFF	TGTGCCATCAGTGGGACAGGGGGAGCTTTCTTT
14	.	TRBV19	TRBJ1-4	.	CASSITGLAEKLFF	TGTGCCAGTAGTATAACAGGGTTGGCTGAAAAACTGTTTTTT
14	TRBD2	TRBV9	TRBJ2-5	.	CASGVSGAQETQYF	TGTGCCAGCGGGGTTAGCGGGGCCCAAGAGACCCAGTACTTC
12	.	TRBV6-6	TRBJ1-2	.	CASSYGPGGYTF	TGTGCCAGCAGTTACGGGCCGGGGGGCTACACCTTC
17	.	TRBV5-1	TRBJ1-1	.	CASSPNRGGAGDTEAFF	TGCGCCAGCAGCCCCAATCGAGGGGGAGCAGGCGACACTGAAGCTTTCTTT
13	TRBD1	TRBV5-1	TRBJ2-1	.	CASSLGTDNEQFF	TGCGCCAGCAGCCTCGGGACAGACAATGAGCAGTTCTTC
18	TRBD2	TRBV5-1	TRBJ2-7	.	CASSLAGTSGSKTYEQYF	TGCGCCAGCAGCTTGGCAGGGACTAGCGGGAGCAAAACCTACGAGCAGTACTTC
13	.	TRBV6-5	TRBJ2-7	.	CASSYRHSYEQYF	TGTGCCAGCAGTTACCGACACTCCTACGAGCAGTACTTC
14	.	TRBV5-1	TRBJ2-7	.	CASTNGLSLDEQYF	.
13	.	TRBV7-3	TRBJ2-1	.	CASSLFGGDEQFF	TGTGCCAGCAGCTTATTCGGCGGCGATGAGCAGTTCTTC
15	.	TRBV14	TRBJ1-6	.	CASSHKLGFDSPLHF	TGTGCCAGCAGCCATAAACTAGGCTTCGATTCACCCCTCCACTTT
11	.	TRBV7-2	TRBJ2-7	once	CASSSYYEQYF	TGTGCCAGCAGCTCCTACTACGAGCAGTACTTC
14	.	TRBV19	TRBJ2-1	.	CATSLRSSYNEQFF	TGTGCCACCTCGTTGAGGAGCTCCTACAATGAGCAGTTCTTC
16	TRBD2	TRBV28	TRBJ2-1	.	CASSEPGLAGYNEQFF	TGTGCCAGCAGTGAGCCGGGACTAGCGGGATACAATGAGCAGTTCTTC
12	TRBD1	TRBV7-8	TRBJ1-1	.	CASSLDRAEAFF	TGTGCCAGCAGCCTCGACAGGGCTGAAGCTTTCTTT
14	TRBD1	TRBV2	TRBJ1-1	.	CASNAPDRGAEAFF	TGTGCCAGCAATGCCCCGGACAGGGGCGCTGAAGCTTTCTTT
15	TRBD1	TRBV5-1	TRBJ2-2	.	CASSPGQENTGELFF	TGCGCCAGCAGCCCGGGACAGGAGAACACCGGGGAGCTGTTTTTT
15	TRBD2	TRBV5-1	TRBJ2-3	.	CASSLMGGSEDTQYF	TGCGCCAGCAGCTTGATGGGCGGGAGCGAAGATACGCAGTATTTT
14	TRBD2	TRBV2	TRBJ2-7	once	CASQGLAQTYEQYF	TGTGCCAGCCAGGGACTAGCGCAAACCTACGAGCAGTACTTC
16	.	TRBV5-1	TRBJ2-7	few	CASSPGDTTSSYEQYF	TGCGCCAGCAGCCCAGGGGACACAACGAGCTCCTACGAGCAGTACTTC
16	.	TRBV5-1	TRBJ2-2	.	CASTRLAVVGTGELFF	TGCGCCAGCACCCGGCTTGCGGTAGTGGGCACCGGGGAGCTGTTTTTT
15	.	TRBV18	TRBJ1-1	few	CASSPNGGPNTEAFF	TGTGCCAGCTCACCTAATGGGGGCCCGAACACTGAAGCTTTCTTT
15	.	TRBV6-5	TRBJ2-3	.	CASKGGPRSTDTQYF	TGTGCCAGCAAGGGCGGGCCCCGTAGCACAGATACGCAGTATTTT
15	TRBD1	TRBV5-1	TRBJ1-4	.	CASSDVQGTNEKLFF	TGCGCCAGCAGCGACGTACAGGGGACTAATGAAAAACTGTTTTTT
13	.	TRBV30	TRBJ1-1	.	CAWKAGPNTEAFF	TGTGCCTGGAAAGCGGGCCCGAACACTGAAGCTTTCTTT
15	TRBD1	TRBV6-5	TRBJ1-5	.	CASSYTGGGNQPQHF	TGTGCCAGCAGTTACACAGGGGGGGGGAATCAGCCCCAGCATTTT
14	TRBD1	TRBV28	TRBJ1-1	.	CASSSGQLFAEAFF	TGTGCCAGCAGTTCGGGACAGCTTTTTGCAGAAGCTTTCTTT